Following are 24 T cell receptor beta chains from one sample sequenced in a study of CD8+ T cells in alopecia areata. RNA extraction and reverse transcription yielded cDNA as sequencing template. Sequencing was performed with immunoSEQ multiplex PCR; in TCRdb, only in-frame clones are kept and a portion is missing. The sample shows 140,000 to 150,000 clones, roughly three fifths of them seen only once. The sequences come from CD4+ T cells sorted from blood, collected at week 0. These receptors all stem from a human donor with alopecia areata.

The rearrangement uses TRBV7-3 and TRBJ1-5, with D possibly being TRBD1 (5 bases). Germline-derived CDR1 and CDR2 are SGHTA and FQGTGA. Trimming shortened V by 5 bases and J by 0 bases, and 8 bases separated the two germline ends. CDR3 length: 14 residues. In DNA form, the CDR3 reads TGTGCCAGCAGCCTAGACAGTAGCAATCAGCCCCAGCATTTT. Its protein is CASSLDSSNQPQHF.

The V and J genes are TRBV6-5 and TRBJ1-2, with 9 bases identical to TRBD1. V was clipped by 6 bases and J by 8 bases; unmatched bases: 10. The CDR3 loop spans 14 amino acids. Germline CDR1 and CDR2: MNHEY and SVGAGI. This CDR3 is CASRPGTGFSGYTF. Written as DNA, the CDR3 is TGTGCCAGCAGACCAGGGACAGGGTTTAGCGGCTACACCTTC.

The DNA for the CDR3 is TGCGCCAGCAGCCAGAGAGGTGAAGCTTTCTTT. It specifies CASSQRGEAFF. This chain connects TRBV4-1 to TRBJ1-1, with D hard to call. Looked up from germline, CDR1 is MGHRA and CDR2 is YSYEKL. V lost 3 bases to trimming and J lost 7 bases, with 6 bases between them. The CDR3 extends over 11 amino acids.

The gene calls are TRBV30 and TRBJ2-3; D unresolved. This CDR3 is built from 12 residues. Per germline, CDR1 GTSNPN and CDR2 SVGIG (reference sequence). V gave up 2 bases and J gave up 4 bases, with 7 bases separating them. CDR3 sequence (DNA): TGTGCCTGGAGTTTGACACCAGATACGCAGTATTTT. As protein: CAWSLTPDTQYF.

This chain connects TRBV9 to TRBJ2-3; 7 bases are shared with TRBD2. The CDR3 is made up of 16 amino acids. Germline V gene sequence: CDR1 SGDLS, CDR2 YYNGEE. The V gene end was trimmed by 0 bases and the J gene end by 2 bases; junction bases not matched to a gene: 6. The CDR3 protein is CASSVGPSGYTDTQYF. In nucleotides, the CDR3 is TGTGCCAGCAGCGTAGGGCCTAGCGGCTACACAGATACGCAGTATTTT.

The J gene is TRBJ2-5, the V gene TRBV15; D is unresolved. The CDR3 length is 13 residues. The V gene's germline CDR1 is LNHNV and CDR2 YYDKDF (reference sequence). V was pared by 0 bases and J by 2 bases, with 4 bases between. The CDR3 is CATSRDEQETQYF. CDR3 DNA sequence: TGTGCCACCAGCAGAGATGAACAAGAGACCCAGTACTTC.

This clone has just a few counts. This chain connects TRBV7-9 to TRBJ1-1; D unresolved. There are 15 residues in the CDR3. Trimming pared 1 base from V and 0 bases from J, leaving 9 bases between. Germline CDR1 reads SEHNR; CDR2 reads FQNEAQ (reference sequence). The CDR3 spells CASSLGGTMNTEAFF. The CDR3 DNA reads as TGTGCCAGCAGCTTAGGAGGCACCATGAACACTGAAGCTTTCTTT.

The chain uses TRBV5-1 and TRBJ2-1, with D unclear. CDR3 size: 11 residues. The V end lost 1 base, the J end lost 8 bases, and 4 bases lay between the germline ends. CDR1 is SGHRS and CDR2 is YFSETQ in the germline V gene. In DNA form, the CDR3 reads TGCGCCAGCAGCTTGTTCGATGAGCAGTTCTTC. This codes for CASSLFDEQFF.

The chain is built from TRBV4-3 and TRBJ2-3; 11 positions match TRBD2. V lost 6 bases, J lost 2 bases, and 10 bases stayed unmatched. From germline, CDR1 is LGHNA and CDR2 YSLEER. CDR3 length: 17 residues. CDR3 bases: TGCGCCAGCAGTATGAGCTCTAGCGGGGGGCACACAGATACGCAGTATTTT. It translates to CASSMSSSGGHTDTQYF.

This clone was seen only a few times. The chain combines TRBV29-1 with TRBJ2-1; possibly TRBD1 for D (6 bases). V was clipped by 7 bases and J by 4 bases, with 11 bases between them. The CDR3 runs 12 residues. CDR1 SQVTM and CDR2 ANQGSEA come from the germline V gene. The DNA for the CDR3 is TGCAGCGGATCCGGACAGTACAATGAGCAGTTCTTC. This codes for CSGSGQYNEQFF.

This chain links TRBV7-2 with TRBJ2-3; D not resolved. The length of the CDR3 is 11 residues. Germline V gene data show CDR1 as SGHTA and CDR2 as FQGNSA. Trimming removed 5 bases at V and 8 bases at J, with 8 bases between. This CDR3 reads CASSQVGTQYF. CDR3 sequence (DNA): TGTGCCAGCAGCCAAGTTGGTACGCAGTATTTT.

The chain has TRBV5-1 and TRBJ2-2, with D possibly matching TRBD2 (5 bases). Germline CDR1 is SGHRS and CDR2 is YFSETQ. The germline V and J ends were trimmed by 0 bases and 1 base, with 10 bases remaining between them. The CDR3 loop spans 16 amino acids. The CDR3 protein is CASSLVPAGNTGELFF. The DNA for the CDR3 is TGCGCCAGCAGCTTGGTTCCGGCGGGGAACACCGGGGAGCTGTTTTTT.

In this sample, this clone turned up a few times. V and J are TRBV10-3 and TRBJ2-7; tentatively, D is TRBD1 (6 bases). V was shortened by 6 bases and J by 3 bases, with 9 bases between the two germline ends. Germline values: CDR1 ENHRY, CDR2 SYGVKD. The CDR3 length is 12 residues. The chain's CDR3 is CAISKQGYEQYF. CDR3 sequence (DNA): TGTGCCATCAGCAAACAGGGCTACGAGCAGTACTTC.

The chain links TRBV27 to TRBJ2-1, with TRBD2 matching 12 bases. CDR1 MNHEY and CDR2 SMNVEV come from the germline V gene (reference sequence). Unmatched junction bases numbered 9, after V lost 5 bases and J lost 13 bases. CDR3 length equals 14 residues. CDR3 in amino acids: CASSASLAGGFQFF. The CDR3 DNA sequence: TGTGCCAGCAGTGCGTCTCTAGCGGGGGGGTTCCAGTTCTTC.

This clone was seen repeatedly, ten times or more. This sequence joins TRBV10-3 and TRBJ2-5, with 9 positions matching TRBD2. The germline V gene encodes CDR1 ENHRY and CDR2 SYGVKD. This CDR3 is 14 amino acids long. After removal of 4 bases from V and 5 bases from J, the junction contained 5 bases not matched to a gene. The CDR3 loop reads CAISASSGEETQYF. The CDR3 DNA is TGTGCCATCAGTGCGTCTAGCGGGGAGGAGACCCAGTACTTC.

The V call is TRBV19, the J call TRBJ2-4, with 7 bases aligning to TRBD2. The CDR3 spans 14 residues. The germline gives CDR1 LNHDA, CDR2 SQIVND (reference sequence). Trimming took 7 bases from V and 1 from J; bases not matched to a gene: 4. CDR3 sequence reads: CASIDGGAKNIQYF. CDR3 in DNA: TGTGCCAGTATAGACGGGGGGGCCAAAAACATTCAGTACTTC.

The chain combines TRBV7-2 with TRBJ1-2; D is possibly TRBD1 (6 bases). Trimming removed 2 bases at V and 8 bases at J, with 12 bases between. Germline V gene data show CDR1 as SGHTA and CDR2 as FQGNSA. This CDR3 spans 13 amino acids. The CDR3 region has the DNA TGTGCCAGCAGCTTAACAGGGATGAAGGGCTACACCTTC. Its protein product is CASSLTGMKGYTF.

The V call is TRBV4-2, the J call TRBJ1-6; perhaps TRBD1 as D (6 bases). V was pared by 5 bases and J by 6 bases, with 14 bases between. Germline V gene sequence: CDR1 LGHNA, CDR2 YNFKEQ. This CDR3 is built from 15 residues. The CDR3 DNA reads as TGTGCCAGCAGCGAAAGGGGGGCTACTAATTCACCCCTCCACTTT. This encodes CASSERGATNSPLHF.

As concerns this clone: The same CDR3 arises from other DNA sequences in this sample as well. This chain uses TRBV5-1 with TRBJ2-7, with 9 bases identical to TRBD1. CDR1 SGHRS and CDR2 YFSETQ come from the germline V gene. Trimming cost V 5 bases and J 3 bases; bases outside gene matches: 3. The CDR3 runs to 13 residues. CDR3 sequence reads: CASSTGQGYEQYF. The CDR3 DNA reads TGCGCCAGCAGTACGGGACAGGGCTACGAGCAGTACTTC.

This clone has just a few counts. The rearrangement joins TRBV7-2 to TRBJ2-5; D uncertain. The CDR3 spans 13 residues. V was shortened by 5 bases and J by 1 base, with 8 bases between the two germline ends. CDR1 SGHTA and CDR2 FQGNSA come from the germline V gene. The chain's CDR3 is CASSPRIQETQYF. Here the CDR3 DNA reads TGTGCCAGCAGCCCAAGGATCCAAGAGACCCAGTACTTC.

The chain links TRBV4-3 to TRBJ2-5; perhaps D is TRBD1 or TRBD2 (6 bases each). This CDR3 is 15 amino acids long. V was shortened by 0 bases and J by 5 bases, with 13 bases between the two germline ends. Germline lookup yields CDR1 LGHNA and CDR2 YSLEER. DNA for the CDR3: TGCGCCAGCAGCCAAGACTGGGGGGCCCAGGAGACCCAGTACTTC. Its translation: CASSQDWGAQETQYF.

The chain combines TRBV9 with TRBJ2-1, with 11 bases that match TRBD2. CDR3 length: 17 residues. V was clipped by 4 bases and J by 8 bases; unmatched bases: 14. The germline V gene has CDR1 SGDLS and CDR2 YYNGEE. CDR3 region: CASSPIPSSGGRDEQFF. Written as DNA, the CDR3 is TGTGCCAGCAGCCCTATCCCCTCTAGCGGGGGGAGGGATGAGCAGTTCTTC.

The chain joins TRBV23-1 to TRBJ2-7; perhaps TRBD2 as D (6 bases). TRBV23-1 is an ORF, and what it does is uncertain. The CDR3 length is 14 residues. Trimming removed 4 bases at V and 0 bases at J, with 10 bases between. The CDR3 spells CASSLEGSSYEQYF. Written as DNA, the CDR3 is TGCGCCAGCAGTCTGGAGGGATCCTCCTACGAGCAGTACTTC.

This clone came up a few times. V usage is TRBV27 and J usage is TRBJ1-6; D is perhaps TRBD1 (5 bases). V lost 8 bases and J 8 bases, leaving 13 bases between the germline ends. Germline V gene data show CDR1 as MNHEY and CDR2 as SMNVEV (reference sequence). This CDR3 is 13 amino acids long. CDR3 sequence reads: CASGTGSDSPLHF. The CDR3 bases are TGTGCCAGCGGGACCGGGTCTGATTCACCCCTCCACTTT.